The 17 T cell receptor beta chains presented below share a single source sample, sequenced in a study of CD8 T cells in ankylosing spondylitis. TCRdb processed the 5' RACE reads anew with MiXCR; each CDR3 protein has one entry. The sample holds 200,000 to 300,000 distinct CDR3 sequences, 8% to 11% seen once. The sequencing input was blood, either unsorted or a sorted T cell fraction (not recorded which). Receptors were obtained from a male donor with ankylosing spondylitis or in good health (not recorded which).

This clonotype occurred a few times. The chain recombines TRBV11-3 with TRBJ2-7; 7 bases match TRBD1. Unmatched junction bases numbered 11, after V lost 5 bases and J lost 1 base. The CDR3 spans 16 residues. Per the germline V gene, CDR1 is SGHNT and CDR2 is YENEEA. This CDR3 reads CASSQLGQRLSYEQYF. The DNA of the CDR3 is TGTGCCAGCAGCCAATTGGGACAGAGGCTTTCCTACGAGCAGTACTTC. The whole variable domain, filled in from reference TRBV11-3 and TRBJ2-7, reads EAGVVQSPRYKIIEKKQPVAFWCNPISGHNTLYWYLQNLGQGPELLIRYENEEAVDDSQLPKDRFSAERLKGVDSTLKIQPAELGDSAVYLCASSQLGQRLSYEQYFGPGTRLTVT.

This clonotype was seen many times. CDR3 sequence: CSARDPGQGNYGYTF. CDR3 coding DNA: TGCAGTGCTAGAGATCCCGGACAGGGCAACTATGGCTACACCTTC. The rearrangement uses TRBV20-1 and TRBJ1-2; 8 positions agree with TRBD1. Germline trimming cut 0 bases from V and 2 bases from J; bases unmatched to any gene: 5. Germline V gene sequence: CDR1 DFQATT, CDR2 SNEGSKA (reference sequence). CDR3 length: 15 residues.

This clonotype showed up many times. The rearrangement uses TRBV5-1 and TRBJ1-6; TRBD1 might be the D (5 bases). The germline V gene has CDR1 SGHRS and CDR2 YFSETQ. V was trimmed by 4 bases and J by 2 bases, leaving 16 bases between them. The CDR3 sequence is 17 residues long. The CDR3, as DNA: TGCGCCAGCAGCCCGGGGGGGACCGATACCTATAATTCACCCCTCCACTTT. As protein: CASSPGGTDTYNSPLHF.

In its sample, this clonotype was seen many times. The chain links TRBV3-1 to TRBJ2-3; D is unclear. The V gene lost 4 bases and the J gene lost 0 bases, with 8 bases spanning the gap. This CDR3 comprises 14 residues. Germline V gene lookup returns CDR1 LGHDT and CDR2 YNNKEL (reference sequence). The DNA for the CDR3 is TGTGCCAGCAGCCGAAGGGCTAGCACAGATACGCAGTATTTT. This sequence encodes CASSRRASTDTQYF.

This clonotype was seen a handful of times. CDR3 sequence (DNA): TGTGCCAGCAGCCAAGATGACTCCCGGGGAGAGACCCAGTACTTC. The encoded protein is CASSQDDSRGETQYF. The V and J genes are TRBV4-2 and TRBJ2-5; a possible D gene is TRBD2 (5 bases). This CDR3 region has 15 residues. CDR1 LGHNA and CDR2 YNFKEQ come from the germline V gene. The V and J ends lost 0 bases and 4 bases respectively, with 12 bases between them.

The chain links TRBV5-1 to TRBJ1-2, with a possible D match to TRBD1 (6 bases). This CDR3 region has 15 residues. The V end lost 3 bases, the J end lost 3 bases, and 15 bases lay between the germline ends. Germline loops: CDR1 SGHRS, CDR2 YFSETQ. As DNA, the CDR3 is TGCGCCAGCAGCTCCCAGACGGGGGCGGACTATGGCTACACCTTC. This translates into CASSSQTGADYGYTF.

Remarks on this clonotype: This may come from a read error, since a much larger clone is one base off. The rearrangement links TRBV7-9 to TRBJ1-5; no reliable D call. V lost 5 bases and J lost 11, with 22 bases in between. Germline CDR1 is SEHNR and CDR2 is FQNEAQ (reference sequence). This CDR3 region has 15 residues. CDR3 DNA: TGTGCCAGCAGCCCAGTAGACGGAGGCGGCCAGTCCCAGCATTTT. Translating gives CASSPVDGGGQSQHF.

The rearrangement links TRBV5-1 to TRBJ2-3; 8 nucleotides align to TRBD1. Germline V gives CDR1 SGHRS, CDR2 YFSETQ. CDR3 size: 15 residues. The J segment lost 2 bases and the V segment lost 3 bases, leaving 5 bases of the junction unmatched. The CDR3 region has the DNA TGCGCCAGCAGCTGGACAGGGTCCCTCACAGATACGCAGTATTTT. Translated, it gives CASSWTGSLTDTQYF.

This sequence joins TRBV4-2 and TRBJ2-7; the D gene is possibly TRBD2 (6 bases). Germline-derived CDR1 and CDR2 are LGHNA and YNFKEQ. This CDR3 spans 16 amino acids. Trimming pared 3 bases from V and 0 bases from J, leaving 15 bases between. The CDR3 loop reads CASSQSTGVGSYEQYF. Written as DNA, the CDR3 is TGTGCCAGCAGCCAGAGTACGGGGGTCGGCTCCTACGAGCAGTACTTC.

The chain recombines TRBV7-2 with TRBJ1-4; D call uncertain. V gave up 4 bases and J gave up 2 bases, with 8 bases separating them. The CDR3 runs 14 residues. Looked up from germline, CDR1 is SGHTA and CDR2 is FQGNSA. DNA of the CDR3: TGTGCCAGCAGCTACTCACGGACTAATGAAAAACTGTTTTTT. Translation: CASSYSRTNEKLFF.

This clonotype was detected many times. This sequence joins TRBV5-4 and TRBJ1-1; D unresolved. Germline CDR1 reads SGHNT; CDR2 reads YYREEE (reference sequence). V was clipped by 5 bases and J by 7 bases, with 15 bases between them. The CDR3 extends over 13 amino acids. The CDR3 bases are TGTGCCAGCAGAGTCGGCGGTGAAGTTGAAGCTTTCTTT. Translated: CASRVGGEVEAFF. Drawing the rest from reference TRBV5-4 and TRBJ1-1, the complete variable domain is ETGVTQSPTHLIKTRGQQVTLRCSSQSGHNTVSWYQQALGQGPQFIFQYYREEENGRGNFPPRFSGLQFPNYSSELNVNALELDDSALYLCASRVGGEVEAFFGQGTRLTVV.

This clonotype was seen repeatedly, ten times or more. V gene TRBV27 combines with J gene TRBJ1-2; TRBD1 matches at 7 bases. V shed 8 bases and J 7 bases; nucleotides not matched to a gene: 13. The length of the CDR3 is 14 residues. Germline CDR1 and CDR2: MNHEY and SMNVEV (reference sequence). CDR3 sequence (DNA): TGTGCCAGCGGTGCTGGCAGGGGGACCTCTGGCTACACCTTC. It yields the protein CASGAGRGTSGYTF.

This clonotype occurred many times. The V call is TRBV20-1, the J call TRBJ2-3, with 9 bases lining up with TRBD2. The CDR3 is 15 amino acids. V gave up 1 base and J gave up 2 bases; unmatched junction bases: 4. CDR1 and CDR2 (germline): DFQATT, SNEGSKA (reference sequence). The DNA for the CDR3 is TGCAGTGCTAGAGTAGCGGGGGAACTCACAGATACGCAGTATTTT. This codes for CSARVAGELTDTQYF.

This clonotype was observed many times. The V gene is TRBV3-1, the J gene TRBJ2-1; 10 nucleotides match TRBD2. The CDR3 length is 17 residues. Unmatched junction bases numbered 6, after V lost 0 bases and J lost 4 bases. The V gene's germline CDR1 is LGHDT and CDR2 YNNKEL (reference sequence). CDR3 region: CASSQDFSGRGYNEQFF. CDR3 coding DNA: TGTGCCAGCAGCCAAGACTTCAGCGGGAGGGGATACAATGAGCAGTTCTTC.

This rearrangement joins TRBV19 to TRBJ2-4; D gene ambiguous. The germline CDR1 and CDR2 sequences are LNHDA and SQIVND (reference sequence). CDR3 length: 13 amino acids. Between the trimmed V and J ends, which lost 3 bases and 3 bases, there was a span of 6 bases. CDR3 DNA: TGTGCCAGTAGTATGGAGCGCAAAAACATTCAGTACTTC. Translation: CASSMERKNIQYF.

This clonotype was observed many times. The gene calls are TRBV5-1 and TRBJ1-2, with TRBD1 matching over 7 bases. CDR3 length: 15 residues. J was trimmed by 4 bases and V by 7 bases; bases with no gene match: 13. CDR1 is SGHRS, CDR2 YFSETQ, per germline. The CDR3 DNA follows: TGCGCCAGCGGACAAACAGGGGTGACCCTCTATGGCTACACCTTC. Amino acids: CASGQTGVTLYGYTF.

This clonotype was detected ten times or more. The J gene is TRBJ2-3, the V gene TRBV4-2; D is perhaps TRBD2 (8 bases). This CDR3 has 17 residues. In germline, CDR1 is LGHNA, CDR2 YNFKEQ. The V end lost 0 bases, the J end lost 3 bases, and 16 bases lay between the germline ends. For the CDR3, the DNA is TGTGCCAGCAGCCAAGATAACAGCGGGGGACAGACAGATACGCAGTATTTT. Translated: CASSQDNSGGQTDTQYF.